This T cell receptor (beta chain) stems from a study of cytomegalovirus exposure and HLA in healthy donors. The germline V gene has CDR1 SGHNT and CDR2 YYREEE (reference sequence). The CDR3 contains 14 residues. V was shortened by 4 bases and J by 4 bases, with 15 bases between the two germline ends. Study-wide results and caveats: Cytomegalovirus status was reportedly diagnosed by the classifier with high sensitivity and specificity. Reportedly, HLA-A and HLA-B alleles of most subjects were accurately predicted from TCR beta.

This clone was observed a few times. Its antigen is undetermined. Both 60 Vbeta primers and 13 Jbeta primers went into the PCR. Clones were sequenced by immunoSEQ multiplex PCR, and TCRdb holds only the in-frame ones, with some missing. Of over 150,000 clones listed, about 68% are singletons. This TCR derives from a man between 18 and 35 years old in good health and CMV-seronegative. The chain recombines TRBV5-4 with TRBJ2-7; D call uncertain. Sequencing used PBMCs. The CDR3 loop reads CASSADQEAYEQYF. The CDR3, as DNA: TGTGCCAGCAGCGCCGACCAGGAAGCTTACGAGCAGTACTTC.